These 21 T cell receptor beta chains were sequenced from one sample in a study of blood T cells in healthy people across ages. The use of a sample-barcoded 5' primer and a J-beta primer mix characterized a second PCR of roughly 7 to 12 cycles. MiXCR, applied by TCRdb to the 5' RACE reads, yields one record per CDR3 protein. The sample yields hundreds of thousands of distinct CDR3 sequences, 55% to 70% seen once. The specimen was blood. The receptors derive from a young man in good health.

This clonotype has more than one count but fewer than ten. The chain joins TRBV6-1 to TRBJ2-4, with no clear D. The J call is doubtful: the DNA matches TRBJ2-7 better. This CDR3 contains 13 residues. Germline loops: CDR1 MNHNS, CDR2 SASEGT. Here the CDR3 DNA reads TGTGCCAGCAGTGAATCCTCCAGCTACGAGCAGTACTTC. Translation gives CASSESSSYEQYF.

This chain joins TRBV29-1 and TRBJ2-5; D may match TRBD1 or TRBD2 (5 bases each). V was pared by 4 bases and J by 4 bases, with 13 bases between. The CDR3 loop spans 13 amino acids. Germline V gives CDR1 SQVTM, CDR2 ANQGSEA. The CDR3 DNA is TGCAGCGTTGTGGGGGTCTACCCAGAGACCCAGTACTTC. Its translation is CSVVGVYPETQYF.

The rearrangement links TRBV5-6 to TRBJ2-5, with unresolved D. Trimming removed 0 bases at V and 0 bases at J, with 12 bases between. The germline gives CDR1 SGHDT, CDR2 YYEEEE. The CDR3 has 16 residues. Here the CDR3 DNA reads TGTGCCAGCAGCTTGGGTTCCATTCCCTACCAAGAGACCCAGTACTTC. This translates into CASSLGSIPYQETQYF.

This clonotype was counted only a few times. The chain couples TRBV6-5 to TRBJ2-3; D is perhaps TRBD2 (5 bases). The CDR3 loop spans 14 amino acids. V was trimmed by 8 bases and J by 1 base, leaving 13 bases between them. In germline, CDR1 is MNHEY, CDR2 SVGAGI. The DNA for the CDR3 is TGTGCCAGCCGAGGCGGGTCAGGCACAGATACGCAGTATTTT. It yields the protein CASRGGSGTDTQYF.

This clonotype has only a few counts. This sequence joins TRBV29-1 and TRBJ2-5; D might be TRBD1 or TRBD2, each matching 5 bases. The assigned J gene may be wrong: the sequence end matches TRBJ2-7 better. The CDR3 runs 12 residues. CDR1 SQVTM and CDR2 ANQGSEA come from the germline V gene. CDR3 residues: CSVRQTTYEQYF. DNA of the CDR3: TGCAGCGTTCGACAGACTACCTACGAGCAGTACTTC.

The chain couples TRBV4-1 to TRBJ1-2, with D possibly being TRBD1 (5 bases). CDR1 is MGHRA and CDR2 is YSYEKL in the germline V gene. There are 15 residues in the CDR3. V dropped 1 base and J dropped 6 bases, with 15 bases sitting between them. This chain's CDR3 is CASSQGRGDWDGYTF. The CDR3 nucleotides are TGCGCCAGCAGCCAAGGAAGAGGGGACTGGGATGGCTACACCTTC.

This chain uses TRBV6-1 with TRBJ1-2; the D gene is possibly TRBD1 (6 bases). This CDR3 region has 13 residues. Germline V CDR1 and CDR2: MNHNS, SASEGT. V lost 6 bases to trimming and J lost 8 bases, with 16 bases between them. This chain's CDR3 is CASRDRILYGYTF. The CDR3 coding sequence is TGTGCCAGCAGAGACAGGATTCTCTACGGCTACACCTTC.

As regards this clonotype: Being one base from a much bigger clone, this may be a read error. The chain has TRBV29-1 and TRBJ2-7, with 8 positions matching TRBD1. This CDR3 has 12 amino acids. V lost 7 bases to trimming and J lost 7 bases; unmatched junction nucleotides: 9. Per germline, CDR1 SQVTM and CDR2 ANQGSEA. The CDR3 nucleotides are TGCAGCGCACGACAGGGGTTGCGGGAGCAGTACTTC. As protein: CSARQGLREQYF.

This clonotype has only a few counts. The V and J genes are TRBV7-3 and TRBJ1-2; TRBD1 aligns across 11 bases. Unmatched junction bases numbered 5, after V lost 2 bases and J lost 9 bases. The germline V gene has CDR1 SGHTA and CDR2 FQGTGA. This CDR3 contains 14 residues. The CDR3 coding sequence is TGTGCCAGCAGCTTAGGGACAGGGGGATCCAGCTACACCTTC. Its protein product is CASSLGTGGSSYTF.

Only one count was recorded for this clonotype. V and J are TRBV12-3 or TRBV12-4 and TRBJ2-6, with TRBD1 as a possible D gene (5 bases). The CDR3 has 17 residues. V dropped 4 bases and J dropped 0 bases, with 13 bases sitting between them. CDR3 loop: CASSSRETDSGANVLTF. CDR3 sequence (DNA): TGTGCCAGCAGTTCCCGAGAGACAGACTCTGGGGCCAACGTCCTGACTTTC.

Remarks on this clonotype: One end of the junction does not line up with germline, which may come from a read error. The V and J genes are TRBV12-3 or TRBV12-4 and TRBJ2-5, with D possibly being TRBD2 (5 bases). The CDR3 contains 14 residues. In nucleotides, the CDR3 is TGTGCCAGTAGTTTAAGGACTCTCGAAGAGACCCAGTACTTC. It yields the protein CASSLRTLEETQYF.

The chain joins TRBV6-6 to TRBJ1-2; unclear D gene. The CDR3 extends over 13 amino acids. Deletions cut 5 bases from V and 5 bases from J, with 12 bases between. Germline CDR1 and CDR2: MNHNY and SVGAGI (reference sequence). As DNA, the CDR3 is TGTGCCAGCAGTCCACTGGAGAGATATGGCTACACCTTC. It encodes CASSPLERYGYTF.

This sequence joins TRBV7-2 and TRBJ2-1; TRBD1 aligns across 9 bases. The CDR3 length is 20 residues. Trimming at V came to 5 bases and at J to 3 bases, leaving 20 bases not matched to a gene. Germline V gene lookup returns CDR1 SGHTA and CDR2 FQGNSA. This CDR3 reads CASSLGSQGDRVFIYNEQFF. CDR3 coding DNA: TGTGCCAGCAGCCTAGGAAGCCAGGGGGACAGGGTCTTCATCTACAATGAGCAGTTCTTC.

This sequence joins TRBV20-1 and TRBJ2-7; 9 nucleotides agree with TRBD2. The germline V gene encodes CDR1 DFQATT and CDR2 SNEGSKA (reference sequence). This CDR3 comprises 13 residues. Trimming took 5 bases from V and 6 from J; bases not matched to a gene: 8. CDR3 coding DNA: TGCAGTGCTGCCGGGCGGGGGGGTCCCGAGCAGTACTTC. This codes for CSAAGRGGPEQYF.

The V and J genes are TRBV29-1 and TRBJ2-1, with 7 bases matching TRBD2. This CDR3 spans 13 amino acids. V gave up 1 base and J gave up 7 bases; unmatched junction bases: 4. Germline CDR1 is SQVTM and CDR2 is ANQGSEA. CDR3 sequence reads: CSVEGGTNNEQFF. The CDR3 coding sequence is TGCAGCGTTGAAGGGGGGACTAATAATGAGCAGTTCTTC.

This clonotype was found a few times. The genes are TRBV7-2 and TRBJ2-1; the match to TRBD2 covers 8 bases. The CDR3 runs to 16 residues. The V gene end was trimmed by 0 bases and the J gene end by 5 bases; junction bases not matched to a gene: 6. CDR1 is SGHTA and CDR2 is FQGNSA in the germline V gene. CDR3 protein: CASSLASGLADNEQFF. The CDR3 DNA is TGTGCCAGCAGCTTAGCGTCCGGACTAGCTGACAATGAGCAGTTCTTC.

This clonotype came up once. V gene TRBV5-1 combines with J gene TRBJ2-1, with D perhaps TRBD1 or TRBD2 (5 bases each). The CDR3 totals 17 residues. Trimming shortened V by 3 bases and J by 0 bases, and 16 bases separated the two germline ends. Germline V gene sequence: CDR1 SGHRS, CDR2 YFSETQ. The CDR3 sequence: CASSWGRTLSSYNEQFF. The CDR3 DNA reads as TGCGCCAGCAGCTGGGGACGGACTCTTAGCTCCTACAATGAGCAGTTCTTC.

This chain connects TRBV20-1 to TRBJ1-1; 8 nucleotides align to TRBD1. V lost 2 bases and J lost 7; bases outside the gene matches: 6. The CDR3 sequence is 13 residues long. Germline V lookup: CDR1 DFQATT, CDR2 SNEGSKA (reference sequence). The CDR3 loop is CSARNDRGLEAFF. The CDR3 DNA reads TGCAGTGCTAGAAACGACAGGGGCCTTGAAGCTTTCTTT.

This clonotype was found once. Compared with germline, one end of the junction differs, possibly owing to a read error. The rearrangement links TRBV27 to TRBJ1-2; no clear D gene. The germline V gene has CDR1 MNHEY and CDR2 SMNVEV (reference sequence). The CDR3 loop spans 16 amino acids. DNA of the CDR3: TGTGCCAGCAGTTTATCCGCCCGGCCGGCTAACTATGGTTACACCTTC. Encoded protein: CASSLSARPANYGYTF.

J is TRBJ1-2 and V is TRBV6-1; 8 bases map to TRBD1. The junction had 8 bases not matched to a gene; V was cut back by 5 bases and J by 3 bases. The CDR3 totals 15 residues. The germline V gene encodes CDR1 MNHNS and CDR2 SASEGT. The CDR3 protein is CASSIQGALDYGYTF. CDR3 coding DNA: TGTGCCAGCAGTATCCAGGGGGCTCTGGACTATGGCTACACCTTC.

The rearrangement joins TRBV21-1 to TRBJ2-3; the table's D gene call, TRBD1, was not cross checked with the DNA. TRBV21-1 is tagged as a pseudogene. The CDR3 has 17 residues. CDR3 residues: CASSKYQQGQSTDTQYF. CDR3 bases: TGTGCCAGCAGCAAATACCAACAGGGGCAGAGCACAGATACGCAGTATTTT.